The 2 T cell receptor beta chains below all came from one sample that was sequenced in a study of high-grade serous ovarian cancer treatment subgroups. The method was immunoSEQ multiplex PCR; TCRdb's version includes in-frame clones alone and lacks a portion of them. Of more than 5,000 clones in the sample, about 75% are singletons; the top ten hold 5% to 7%. The tumor samples were collected prior to definitive surgery or chemotherapy. Sequenced material: tumor tissue. The source of these receptors is a human patient with high-grade serous ovarian cancer.

The count of this clone is one. V and J are TRBV10-2 and TRBJ1-5; 9 nucleotides line up with TRBD1. The CDR3 length is 16 residues. V trimming: 6 bases; J trimming: 4 bases; junction bases outside the gene matches: 10. The germline V gene has CDR1 WSHSY and CDR2 SAAADI. CDR3 loop: CASRPGTGRSNQPQHF. The DNA for the CDR3 is TGCGCCAGCAGACCCGGGACAGGGCGTTCGAATCAGCCCCAGCATTTT.

This clone was observed a handful of times. The genes are TRBV7-2 and TRBJ2-1; 8 bases are a match to TRBD2. J was trimmed by 3 bases and V by 3 bases; bases with no gene match: 4. The CDR3 has 15 amino acids. Germline lookup yields CDR1 SGHTA and CDR2 FQGNSA. The CDR3 region has the DNA TGTGCCAGCAGCTTCTCAGCGGGGGACTACAATGAGCAGTTCTTC. The encoded protein is CASSFSAGDYNEQFF.